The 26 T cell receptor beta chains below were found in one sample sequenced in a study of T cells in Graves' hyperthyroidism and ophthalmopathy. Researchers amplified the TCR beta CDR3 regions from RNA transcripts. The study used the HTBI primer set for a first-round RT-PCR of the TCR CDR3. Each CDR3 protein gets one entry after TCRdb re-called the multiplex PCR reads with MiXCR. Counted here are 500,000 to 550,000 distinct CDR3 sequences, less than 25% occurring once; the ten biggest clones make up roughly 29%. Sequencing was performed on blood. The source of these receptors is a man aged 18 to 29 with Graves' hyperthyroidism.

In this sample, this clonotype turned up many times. Written as DNA, the CDR3 is TGCGCCAGCAGCTGGAGACGGGCTTCCTTCTACGAGCAGTACTTC. Translation: CASSWRRASFYEQYF. This sequence joins TRBV5-1 and TRBJ2-7; D gene uncertain. CDR1 is SGHRS and CDR2 is YFSETQ in the germline V gene. V shed 3 bases and J shed 3 bases, with 16 bases lying between them. This CDR3 region has 15 residues.

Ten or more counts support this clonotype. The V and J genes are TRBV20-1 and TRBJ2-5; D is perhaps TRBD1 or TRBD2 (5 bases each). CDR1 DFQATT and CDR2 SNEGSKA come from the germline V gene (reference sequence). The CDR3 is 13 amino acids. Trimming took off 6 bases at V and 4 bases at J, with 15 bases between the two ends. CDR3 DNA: TGCAGTGCCAGAAACTGGGACGGAGAGACCCAGTACTTC. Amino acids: CSARNWDGETQYF.

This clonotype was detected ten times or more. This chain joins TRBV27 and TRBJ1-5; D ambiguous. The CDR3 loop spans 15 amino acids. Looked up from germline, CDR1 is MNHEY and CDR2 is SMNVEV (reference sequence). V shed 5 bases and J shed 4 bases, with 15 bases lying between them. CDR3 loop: CASSVSGRPNQPQHF. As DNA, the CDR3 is TGTGCCAGCAGTGTGAGTGGCCGACCTAATCAGCCCCAGCATTTT.

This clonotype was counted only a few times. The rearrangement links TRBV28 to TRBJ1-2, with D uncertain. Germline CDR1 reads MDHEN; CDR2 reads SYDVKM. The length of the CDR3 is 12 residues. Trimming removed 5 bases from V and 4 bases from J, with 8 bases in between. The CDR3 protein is CASSPPLYGYTF. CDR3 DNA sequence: TGTGCCAGCAGTCCCCCCCTCTATGGCTACACCTTC.

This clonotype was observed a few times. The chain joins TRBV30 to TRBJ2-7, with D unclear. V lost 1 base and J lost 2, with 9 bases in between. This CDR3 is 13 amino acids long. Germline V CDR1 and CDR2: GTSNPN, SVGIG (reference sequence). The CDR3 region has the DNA TGTGCCTGGAGTGCCGAGGCACCCTACGAGCAGTACTTC. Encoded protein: CAWSAEAPYEQYF.

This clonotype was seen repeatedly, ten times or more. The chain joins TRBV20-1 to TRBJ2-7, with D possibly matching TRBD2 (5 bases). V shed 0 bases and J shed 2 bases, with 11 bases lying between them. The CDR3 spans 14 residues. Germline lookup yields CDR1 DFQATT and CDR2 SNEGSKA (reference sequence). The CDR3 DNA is TGCAGTGCTAGAGATAGGCTAGCCACCTACGAGCAGTACTTC. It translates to CSARDRLATYEQYF.

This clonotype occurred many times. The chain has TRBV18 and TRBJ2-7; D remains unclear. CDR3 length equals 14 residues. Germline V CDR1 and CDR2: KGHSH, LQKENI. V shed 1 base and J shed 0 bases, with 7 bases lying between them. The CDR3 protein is CASSPQQTSYEQYF. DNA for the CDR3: TGTGCCAGCTCACCACAACAGACCTCCTACGAGCAGTACTTC.

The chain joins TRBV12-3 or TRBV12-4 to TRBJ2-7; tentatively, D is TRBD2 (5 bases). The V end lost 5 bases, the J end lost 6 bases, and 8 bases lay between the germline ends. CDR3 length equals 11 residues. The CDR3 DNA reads TGTGCCAGCAGTATTGCGGGCGAGCAGTACTTC. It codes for CASSIAGEQYF.

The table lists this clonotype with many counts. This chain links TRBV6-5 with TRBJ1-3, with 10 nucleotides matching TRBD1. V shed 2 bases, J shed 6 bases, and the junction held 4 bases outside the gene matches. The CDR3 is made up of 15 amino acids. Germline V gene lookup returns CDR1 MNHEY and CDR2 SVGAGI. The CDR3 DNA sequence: TGTGCCAGCAGTTACGGGACAGGGGTAGAAAACACCATATATTTT. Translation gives CASSYGTGVENTIYF.

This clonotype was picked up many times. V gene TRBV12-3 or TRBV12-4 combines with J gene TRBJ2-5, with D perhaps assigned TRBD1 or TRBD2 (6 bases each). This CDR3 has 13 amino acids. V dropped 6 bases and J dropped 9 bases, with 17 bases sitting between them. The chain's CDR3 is CASSPLTGGPQYF. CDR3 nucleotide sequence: TGTGCCAGCAGCCCCTTGACTGGGGGGCCCCAGTACTTC.

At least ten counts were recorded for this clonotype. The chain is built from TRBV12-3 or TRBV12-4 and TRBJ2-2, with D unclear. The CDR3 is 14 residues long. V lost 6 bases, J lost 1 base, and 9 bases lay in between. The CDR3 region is CASRPPMNTGELFF. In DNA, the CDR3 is TGTGCCAGCAGGCCCCCCATGAACACCGGGGAGCTGTTTTTT.

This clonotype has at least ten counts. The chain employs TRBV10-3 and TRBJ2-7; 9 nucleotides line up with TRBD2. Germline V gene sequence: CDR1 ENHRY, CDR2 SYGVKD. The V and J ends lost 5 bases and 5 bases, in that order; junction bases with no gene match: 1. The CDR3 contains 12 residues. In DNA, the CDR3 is TGTGCCATCAGTCGGACTAGCGACGAGCAGTACTTC. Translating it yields CAISRTSDEQYF.

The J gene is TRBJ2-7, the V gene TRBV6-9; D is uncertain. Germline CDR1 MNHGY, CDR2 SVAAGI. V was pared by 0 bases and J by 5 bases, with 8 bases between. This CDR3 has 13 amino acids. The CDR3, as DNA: TGTGCCAGCAGTTATTCGAAAGGCCACGAGCAGTACTTC. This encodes CASSYSKGHEQYF.

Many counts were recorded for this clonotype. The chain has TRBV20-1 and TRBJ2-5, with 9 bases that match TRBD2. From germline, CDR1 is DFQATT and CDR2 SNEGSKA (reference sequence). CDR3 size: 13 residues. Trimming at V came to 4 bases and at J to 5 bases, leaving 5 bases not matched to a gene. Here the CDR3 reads CSAKLAGAETQYF. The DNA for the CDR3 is TGCAGTGCTAAGTTAGCGGGGGCTGAGACCCAGTACTTC.

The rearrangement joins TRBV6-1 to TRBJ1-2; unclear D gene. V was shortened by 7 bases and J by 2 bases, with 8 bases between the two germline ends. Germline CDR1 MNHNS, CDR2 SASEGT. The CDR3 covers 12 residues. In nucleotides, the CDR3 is TGTGCCAGCATGACACAGAACTATGGCTACACCTTC. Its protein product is CASMTQNYGYTF.

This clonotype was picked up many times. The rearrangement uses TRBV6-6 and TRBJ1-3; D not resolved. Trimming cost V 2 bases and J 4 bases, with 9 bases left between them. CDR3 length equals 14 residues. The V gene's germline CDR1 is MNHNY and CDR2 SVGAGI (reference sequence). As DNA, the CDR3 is TGTGCCAGCAGTTACAAAGTCGCAGGAAACACCATATATTTT. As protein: CASSYKVAGNTIYF.

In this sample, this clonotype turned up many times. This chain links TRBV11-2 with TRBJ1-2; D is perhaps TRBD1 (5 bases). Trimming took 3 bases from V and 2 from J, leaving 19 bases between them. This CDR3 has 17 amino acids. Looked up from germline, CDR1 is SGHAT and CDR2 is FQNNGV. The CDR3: CASSLKTGLPLNYGYTF. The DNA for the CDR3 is TGTGCCAGCAGCTTGAAGACGGGGCTCCCCTTAAACTATGGCTACACCTTC.

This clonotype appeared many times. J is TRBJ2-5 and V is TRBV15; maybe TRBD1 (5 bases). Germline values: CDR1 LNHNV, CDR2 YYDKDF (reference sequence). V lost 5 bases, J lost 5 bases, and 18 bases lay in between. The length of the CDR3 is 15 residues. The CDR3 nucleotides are TGTGCCACCAGCCCCCACCCGCAGGGAAAGGAGACCCAGTACTTC. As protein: CATSPHPQGKETQYF. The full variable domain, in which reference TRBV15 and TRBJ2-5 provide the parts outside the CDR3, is DAMVIQNPRYQVTQFGKPVTLSCSQTLNHNVMYWYQQKSSQAPKLLFHYYDKDFNNEADTPDNFQSRRPNTSFCFLDIRSPGLGDTAMYLCATSPHPQGKETQYFGPGTRLLVL.

The CDR3 sequence is CSVGKSTEAFF. CDR3 DNA: TGCAGCGTTGGGAAATCCACTGAAGCTTTCTTT. The chain is built from TRBV29-1 and TRBJ1-1, with unresolved D. The germline gives CDR1 SQVTM, CDR2 ANQGSEA. V was trimmed by 4 bases and J by 4 bases, leaving 7 bases between them. The CDR3 extends over 11 amino acids.

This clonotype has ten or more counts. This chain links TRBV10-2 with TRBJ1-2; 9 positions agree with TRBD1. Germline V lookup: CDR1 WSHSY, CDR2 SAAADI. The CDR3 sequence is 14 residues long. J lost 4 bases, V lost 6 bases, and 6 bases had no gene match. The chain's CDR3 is CASRQDRGSYGYTF. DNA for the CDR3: TGCGCCAGCAGGCAGGACAGGGGATCCTATGGCTACACCTTC.

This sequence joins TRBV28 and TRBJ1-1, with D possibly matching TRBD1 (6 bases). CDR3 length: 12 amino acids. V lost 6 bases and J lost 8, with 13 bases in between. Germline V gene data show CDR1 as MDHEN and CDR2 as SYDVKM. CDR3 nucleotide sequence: TGTGCCAGCAGACTACGCGACAGGGAAGCTTTCTTT. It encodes CASRLRDREAFF.

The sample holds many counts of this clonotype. In nucleotides, the CDR3 is TGTGCCAGCAGGGATAAGGGACAGGACTATAATTCACCCCTCCACTTT. Encoded protein: CASRDKGQDYNSPLHF. The chain employs TRBV6-1 and TRBJ1-6; 8 nucleotides line up with TRBD1. The CDR3 consists of 16 residues. CDR1 MNHNS and CDR2 SASEGT come from the germline V gene. The junction had 7 bases not matched to a gene; V was cut back by 6 bases and J by 3 bases.

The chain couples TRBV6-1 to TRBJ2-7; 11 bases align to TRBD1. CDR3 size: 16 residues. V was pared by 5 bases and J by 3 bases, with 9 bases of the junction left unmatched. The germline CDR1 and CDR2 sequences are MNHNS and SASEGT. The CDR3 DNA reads TGTGCCAGCAGTCGGCTGGGACAGGGGGATGGCTACGAGCAGTACTTC. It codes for CASSRLGQGDGYEQYF.

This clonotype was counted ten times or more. The CDR3 protein is CASSLASGAAYGYTF. The CDR3 DNA sequence: TGTGCCAGCAGCTTAGCCTCAGGGGCCGCCTATGGCTACACCTTC. This chain uses TRBV7-2 with TRBJ1-2; D is perhaps TRBD1 (6 bases). The CDR3 has 15 amino acids. From germline, CDR1 is SGHTA and CDR2 FQGNSA. Between the trimmed V and J ends, which lost 0 bases and 4 bases, there was a span of 12 bases.

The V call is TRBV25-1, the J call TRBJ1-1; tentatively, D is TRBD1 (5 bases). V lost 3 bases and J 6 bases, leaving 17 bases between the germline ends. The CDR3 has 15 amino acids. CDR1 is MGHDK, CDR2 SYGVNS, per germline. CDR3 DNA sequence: TGTGCCAGCAGTGAGAGGGGCCCCCTGGGTGCTGAAGCTTTCTTT. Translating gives CASSERGPLGAEAFF. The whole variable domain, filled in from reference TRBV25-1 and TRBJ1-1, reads EADIYQTPRYLVIGTGKKITLECSQTMGHDKMYWYQQDPGMELHLIHYSYGVNSTEKGDLSSESTVSRIRTEHFPLTLESARPSHTSQYLCASSERGPLGAEAFFGQGTRLTVV.

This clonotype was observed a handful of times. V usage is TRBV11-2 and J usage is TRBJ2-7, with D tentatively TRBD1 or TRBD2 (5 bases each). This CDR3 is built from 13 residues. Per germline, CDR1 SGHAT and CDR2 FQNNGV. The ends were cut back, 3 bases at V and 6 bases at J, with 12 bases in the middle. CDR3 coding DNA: TGTGCCAGCAGCTTCGGACAACGGGGCGAGCAGTACTTC. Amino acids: CASSFGQRGEQYF. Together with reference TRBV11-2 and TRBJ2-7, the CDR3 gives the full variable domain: EAGVAQSPRYKIIEKRQSVAFWCNPISGHATLYWYQQILGQGPKLLIQFQNNGVVDDSQLPKDRFSAERLKGVDSTLKIQPAKLEDSAVYLCASSFGQRGEQYFGPGTRLTVT.